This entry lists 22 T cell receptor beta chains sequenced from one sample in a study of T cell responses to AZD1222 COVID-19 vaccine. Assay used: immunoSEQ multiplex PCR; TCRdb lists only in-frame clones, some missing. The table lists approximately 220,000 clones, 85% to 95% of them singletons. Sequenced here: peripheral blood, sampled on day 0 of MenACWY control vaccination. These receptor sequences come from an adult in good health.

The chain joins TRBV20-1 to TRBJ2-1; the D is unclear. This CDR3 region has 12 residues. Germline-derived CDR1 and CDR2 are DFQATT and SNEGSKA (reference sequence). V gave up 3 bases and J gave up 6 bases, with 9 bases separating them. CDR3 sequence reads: CSASYPINEQFF. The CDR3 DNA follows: TGCAGTGCTAGTTATCCTATCAATGAGCAGTTCTTC.

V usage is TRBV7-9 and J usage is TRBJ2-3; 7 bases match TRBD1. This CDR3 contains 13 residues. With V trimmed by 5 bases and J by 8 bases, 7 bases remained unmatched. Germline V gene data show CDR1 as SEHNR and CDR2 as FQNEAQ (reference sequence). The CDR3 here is CASSGTARGTQYF. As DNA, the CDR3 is TGTGCCAGCAGCGGGACAGCTAGAGGTACGCAGTATTTT. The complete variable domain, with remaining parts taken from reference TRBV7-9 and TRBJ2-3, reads DTGVSQNPRHKITKRGQNVTFRCDPISEHNRLYWYRQTLGQGPEFLTYFQNEAQLEKSRLLSDRFSAERPKGSFSTLEIQRTEQGDSAMYLCASSGTARGTQYFGPGTRLTVL.

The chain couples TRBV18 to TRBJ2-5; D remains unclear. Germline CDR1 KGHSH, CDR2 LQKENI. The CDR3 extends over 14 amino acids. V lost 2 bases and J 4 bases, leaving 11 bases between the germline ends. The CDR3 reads CASSPSSMTETQYF. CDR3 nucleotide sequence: TGTGCCAGCTCACCAAGTTCCATGACAGAGACCCAGTACTTC. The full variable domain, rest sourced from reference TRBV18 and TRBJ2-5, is NAGVMQNPRHLVRRRGQEARLRCSPMKGHSHVYWYRQLPEEGLKFMVYLQKENIIDESGMPKERFSAEFPKEGPSILRIQQVVRGDSAAYFCASSPSSMTETQYFGPGTRLLVL.

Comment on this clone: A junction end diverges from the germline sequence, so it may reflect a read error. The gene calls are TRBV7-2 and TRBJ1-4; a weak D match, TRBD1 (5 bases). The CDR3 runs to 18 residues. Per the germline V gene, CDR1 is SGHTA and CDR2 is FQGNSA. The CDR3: CASSSRAVLGPTNEKLFF. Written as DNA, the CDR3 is TGCGCCAGCAGCTCCAGGGCAGTCCTGGGCCCAACTAATGAAAAACTGTTTTTT.

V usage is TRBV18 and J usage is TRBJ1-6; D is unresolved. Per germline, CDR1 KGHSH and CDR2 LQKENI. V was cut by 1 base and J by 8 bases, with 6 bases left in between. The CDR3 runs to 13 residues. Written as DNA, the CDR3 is TGTGCCAGCTCACCACTTCCCCATTCACCCCTCCACTTT. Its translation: CASSPLPHSPLHF.

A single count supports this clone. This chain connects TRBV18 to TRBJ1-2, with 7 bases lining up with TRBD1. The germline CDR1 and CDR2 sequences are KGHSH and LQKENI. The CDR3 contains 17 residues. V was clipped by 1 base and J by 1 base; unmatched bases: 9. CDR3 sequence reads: CASSPLDRMGINYGYTF. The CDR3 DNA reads TGTGCCAGCTCACCACTGGACAGGATGGGTATTAACTATGGCTACACCTTC.

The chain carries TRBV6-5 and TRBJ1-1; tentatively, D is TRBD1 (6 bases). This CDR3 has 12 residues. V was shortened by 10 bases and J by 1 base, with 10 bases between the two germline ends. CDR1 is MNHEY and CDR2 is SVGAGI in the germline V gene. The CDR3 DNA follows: TGTGCCACCGAGACAGGGAACACTGAAGCTTTCTTT. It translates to CATETGNTEAFF.

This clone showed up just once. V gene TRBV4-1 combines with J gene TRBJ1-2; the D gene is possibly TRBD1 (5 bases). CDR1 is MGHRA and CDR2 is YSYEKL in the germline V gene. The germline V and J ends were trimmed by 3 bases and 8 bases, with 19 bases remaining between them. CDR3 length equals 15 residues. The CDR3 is CASSHTRGRAGGYTF. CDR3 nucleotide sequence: TGCGCCAGCAGCCACACACGGGGGAGGGCAGGGGGCTACACCTTC.

In DNA form, the CDR3 reads TGTGCCAGCAGTTATCCGGGACAGACGTCCTACAATGAGCAGTTCTTC. Its translation is CASSYPGQTSYNEQFF. The chain combines TRBV6-5 with TRBJ2-1; 7 bases match TRBD1. The CDR3 runs to 16 residues. Looked up from germline, CDR1 is MNHEY and CDR2 is SVGAGI. V shed 3 bases, J shed 1 base, and the junction held 6 bases outside the gene matches.

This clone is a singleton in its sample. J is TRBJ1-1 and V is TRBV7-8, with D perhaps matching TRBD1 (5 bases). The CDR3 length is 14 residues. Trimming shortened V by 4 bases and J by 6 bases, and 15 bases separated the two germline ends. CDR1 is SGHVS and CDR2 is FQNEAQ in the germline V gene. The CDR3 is CASSYGAPGAEAFF. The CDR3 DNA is TGTGCCAGCAGCTACGGGGCTCCTGGGGCTGAAGCTTTCTTT.

Here the CDR3 reads CASRDRANYGYTF. CDR3 in DNA: TGTGCCAGCAGGGACAGAGCTAACTATGGCTACACCTTC. The rearrangement joins TRBV6-5 to TRBJ1-2, with a tentative D call TRBD1 (6 bases). Germline assignment: CDR1 MNHEY and CDR2 SVGAGI. There are 13 residues in the CDR3. Trimming pared 6 bases from V and 0 bases from J, leaving 8 bases between.

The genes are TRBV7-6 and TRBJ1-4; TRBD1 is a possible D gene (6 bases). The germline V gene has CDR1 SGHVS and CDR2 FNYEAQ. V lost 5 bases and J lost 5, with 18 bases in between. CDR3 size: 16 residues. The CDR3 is CASSLEGGARNEKLFF. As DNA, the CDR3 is TGTGCCAGCAGCCTAGAAGGGGGGGCCAGGAATGAAAAACTGTTTTTT.

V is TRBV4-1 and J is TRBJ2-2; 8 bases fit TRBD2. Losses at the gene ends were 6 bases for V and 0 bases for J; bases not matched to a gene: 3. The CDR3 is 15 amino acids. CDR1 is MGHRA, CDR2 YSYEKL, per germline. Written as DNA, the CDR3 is TGCGCCAGCAGGGAAGCGGGGGCGAACACCGGGGAGCTGTTTTTT. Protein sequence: CASREAGANTGELFF.

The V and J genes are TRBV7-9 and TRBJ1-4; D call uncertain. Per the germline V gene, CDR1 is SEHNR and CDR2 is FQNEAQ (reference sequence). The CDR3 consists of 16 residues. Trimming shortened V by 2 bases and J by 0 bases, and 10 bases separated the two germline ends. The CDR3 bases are TGTGCCAGCAGCTTACATGGCCTAACAACTAATGAAAAACTGTTTTTT. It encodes CASSLHGLTTNEKLFF.

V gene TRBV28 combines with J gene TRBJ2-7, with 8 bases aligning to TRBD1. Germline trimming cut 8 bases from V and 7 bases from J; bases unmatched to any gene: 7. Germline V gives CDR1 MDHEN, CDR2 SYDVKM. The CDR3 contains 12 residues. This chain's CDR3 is CASRPGGWEQYF. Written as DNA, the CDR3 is TGTGCCAGCCGACCAGGGGGCTGGGAGCAGTACTTC.

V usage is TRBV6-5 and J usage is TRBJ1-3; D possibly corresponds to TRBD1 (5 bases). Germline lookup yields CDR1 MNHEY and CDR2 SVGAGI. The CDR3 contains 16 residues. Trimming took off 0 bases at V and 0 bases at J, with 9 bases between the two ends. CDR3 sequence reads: CASSYSRQFSGNTIYF. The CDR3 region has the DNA TGTGCCAGCAGTTACTCCAGACAGTTCTCTGGAAACACCATATATTTT.

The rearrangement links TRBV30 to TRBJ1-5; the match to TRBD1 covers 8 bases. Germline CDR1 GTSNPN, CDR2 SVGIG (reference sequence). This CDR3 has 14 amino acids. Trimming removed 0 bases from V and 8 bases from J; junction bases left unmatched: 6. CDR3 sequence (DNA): TGTGCCTGGAGTGTTTCAGGGGGCAACAAGCCCCAGCATTTT. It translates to CAWSVSGGNKPQHF.

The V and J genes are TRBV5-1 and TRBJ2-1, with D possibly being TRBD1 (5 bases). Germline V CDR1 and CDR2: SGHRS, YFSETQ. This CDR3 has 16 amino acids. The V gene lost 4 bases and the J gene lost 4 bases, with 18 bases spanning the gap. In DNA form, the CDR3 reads TGCGCCAGCAGCGCCGAGGCAGGGTGGGATTACAATGAGCAGTTCTTC. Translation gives CASSAEAGWDYNEQFF.

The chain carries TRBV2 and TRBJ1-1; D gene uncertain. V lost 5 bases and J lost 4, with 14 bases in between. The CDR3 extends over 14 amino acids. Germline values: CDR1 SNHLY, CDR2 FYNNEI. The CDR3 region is CASSPAPVGTEAFF. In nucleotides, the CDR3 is TGTGCCAGCAGTCCAGCCCCGGTCGGCACTGAAGCTTTCTTT. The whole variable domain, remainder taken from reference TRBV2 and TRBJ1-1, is EPEVTQTPSHQVTQMGQEVILRCVPISNHLYFYWYRQILGQKVEFLVSFYNNEISEKSEIFDDQFSVERPDGSNFTLKIRSTKLEDSAMYFCASSPAPVGTEAFFGQGTRLTVV.

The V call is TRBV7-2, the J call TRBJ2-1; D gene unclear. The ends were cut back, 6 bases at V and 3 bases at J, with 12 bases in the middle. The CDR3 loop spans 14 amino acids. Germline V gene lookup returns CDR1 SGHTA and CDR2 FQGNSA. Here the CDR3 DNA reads TGTGCCAGCAGTACCGGATTAATCTACAATGAGCAGTTCTTC. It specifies CASSTGLIYNEQFF.

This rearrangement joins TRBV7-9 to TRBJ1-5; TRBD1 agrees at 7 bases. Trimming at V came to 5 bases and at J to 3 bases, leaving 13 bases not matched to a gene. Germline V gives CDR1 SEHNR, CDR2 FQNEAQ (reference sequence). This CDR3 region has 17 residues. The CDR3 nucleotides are TGTGCCAGCAGCGAACTCCCGGGGGACAGCTCCAATCAGCCCCAGCATTTT. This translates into CASSELPGDSSNQPQHF.

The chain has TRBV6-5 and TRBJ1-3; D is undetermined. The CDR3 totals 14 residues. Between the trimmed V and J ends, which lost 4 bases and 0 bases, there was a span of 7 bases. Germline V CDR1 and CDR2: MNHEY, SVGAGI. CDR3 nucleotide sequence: TGTGCCAGCAGTTCCGGATACTCTGGAAACACCATATATTTT. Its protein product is CASSSGYSGNTIYF.